A selection of T cell receptor beta chains follows, all from one sample in a study of a mutant IDH1 vaccine in newly diagnosed glioma. Only in-frame clones appear in the TCRdb table, and some are missing; sequencing was by immunoSEQ multiplex PCR. The table records approximately 56,000 clones, roughly 76% of them present only once. These receptors have no identified antigens. The source was PBMCs, collected from a glioma patient whose treatment included an IDH1 peptide vaccine. These receptor sequences come from a man between 50 and 59 years old with glioma. CDR3s include the opening cysteine and the closing phenylalanine or tryptophan. A D gene is named only where the DNA matches it firmly. Rows give clone size only sometimes, using once, few, many, or a class for an expanded clone.

d_call | clone_size | j_call | v_call | cdr3_aa | cdr3_nt
TRBD1 | - | TRBJ1-1 | TRBV7-2 | CASSSRQGPSIKAFF | TGTGCCAGCAGCTCGAGACAGGGCCCTAGCATCAAAGCTTTCTTT
- | medium-sized | TRBJ2-6 | TRBV21-1 | CASSSTGSGANVLTF | TGTGCCAGCAGCAGCACAGGGTCCGGGGCCAACGTCCTGACTTTC
TRBD1 | - | TRBJ1-3 | TRBV2 | CASSGDRGYGNTIYF | TGTGCCAGCAGTGGGGACAGGGGTTATGGAAACACCATATATTTT
TRBD1 | - | TRBJ1-1 | TRBV5-1 | CASSLLRQGIHTEAFF | TGCGCCAGCAGCCTCTTACGACAGGGGATCCACACTGAAGCTTTCTTT
- | - | TRBJ1-2 | TRBV2 | CASSETSAVWAYGYTF | TGTGCCAGCAGTGAAACCTCGGCGGTCTGGGCTTATGGCTACACCTTC
- | - | TRBJ2-3 | TRBV7-3 | CASSRGRGTDTQYF | TGTGCCAGCAGCCGAGGCAGGGGCACAGATACGCAGTATTTT
TRBD1 | - | TRBJ2-1 | TRBV6-6 | CASSADRGSYNEQFF | TGTGCCAGCAGTGCCGACAGGGGGTCCTACAATGAGCAGTTCTTC
- | - | TRBJ2-6 | TRBV4-3 | CASSQEISGGSAGANVLTF | TGCGCCAGCAGCCAAGAAATCTCGGGTGGGTCCGCTGGGGCCAACGTCCTGACTTTC
TRBD1 | - | TRBJ1-3 | TRBV6-1 | CASSAGTAVNTIYF | TGTGCCAGCAGTGCCGGGACAGCGGTAAACACCATATATTTT
- | few | TRBJ2-1 | TRBV7-9 | CASSRDLSYNEQFF | TGTGCCAGCAGCCGGGATCTTTCCTACAATGAGCAGTTCTTC
TRBD2 | - | TRBJ2-7 | TRBV2 | CASTLGTSGGEQYF | TGTGCCAGCACCCTGGGGACTAGCGGGGGGGAGCAGTACTTC
- | - | TRBJ1-2 | TRBV4-3 | CASSQSWTELTNYGYTF | TGCGCCAGCAGCCAATCCTGGACAGAACTCACTAACTATGGCTACACCTTC
- | - | TRBJ2-7 | TRBV2 | CASSEAPRYEQYF | TGTGCCAGCAGTGAAGCTCCAAGGTACGAGCAGTACTTC
- | - | TRBJ1-2 | TRBV20-1 | CSASGEGYTF | TGCAGTGCTAGTGGGGAGGGCTACACCTTC
- | few | TRBJ1-4 | TRBV20-1 | CSAPGSYELFF | TGCAGTGCTCCAGGGAGTTACGAACTGTTTTTT
- | - | TRBJ1-2 | TRBV6-5 | CASSYGREGSGYTF | TGTGCCAGCAGTTATGGCAGGGAGGGGAGCGGCTACACCTTC
- | few | TRBJ2-2 | TRBV30 | CAWSSQVGSGELFF | TGTGCCTGGAGTTCCCAGGTGGGGAGCGGGGAGCTGTTTTTT
- | - | TRBJ2-7 | TRBV7-6 | CASSSPRTGALYEQYF | TGTGCCAGCAGCTCACCTCGGACGGGAGCCCTGTACGAGCAGTACTTC
- | - | TRBJ1-2 | TRBV7-6 | CASSLDEGSYGYTF | TGTGCCAGCAGCTTAGACGAGGGTTCCTATGGCTACACCTTC
TRBD2 | - | TRBJ2-1 | TRBV7-2 | CATRGRSGGLDEQFF | TGTGCCACCAGAGGGAGGTCGGGGGGGTTGGATGAGCAGTTCTTC
- | - | TRBJ2-3 | TRBV9 | CASSRASGTDTQYF | TGTGCCAGCAGCAGGGCTAGCGGCACAGATACGCAGTATTTT
- | few | TRBJ1-5 | TRBV6-1 | CASVRQGSQPQHF | TGTGCCAGCGTCAGGCAGGGAAGCCAGCCCCAGCATTTT
TRBD1 | once | TRBJ1-4 | TRBV10-3 | CASKAQGATNEKLFF | TGTGCCAGCAAAGCCCAGGGGGCAACTAATGAAAAACTGTTTTTT
- | - | TRBJ2-7 | TRBV2 | CASTKAGSSYEQYF | TGTGCCAGCACCAAGGCCGGGAGCTCCTACGAGCAGTACTTC
- | - | TRBJ1-3 | TRBV5-5 | CASSFQASSGNTIYF | TGTGCCAGCAGCTTCCAGGCGAGCTCTGGAAACACCATATATTTT
- | - | TRBJ2-1 | TRBV7-2 | CASSSHEIPSYNEQFF | TGTGCCAGCAGTTCCCACGAGATCCCCTCCTACAATGAGCAGTTCTTC
TRBD1 | - | TRBJ1-4 | TRBV6-5 | CASSSTGGSGEKLFF | TGTGCCAGCAGTTCTACAGGGGGCTCGGGTGAAAAACTGTTTTTT
- | - | TRBJ2-1 | TRBV4-1 | CASSHSRGNEQFF | TGCGCCAGCAGCCATAGCAGGGGAAATGAGCAGTTCTTC
- | - | TRBJ1-4 | TRBV6-6 | CASARGGGEKLFF | TGTGCCAGCGCCCGGGGGGGAGGTGAAAAACTGTTTTTT
- | few | TRBJ1-2 | TRBV27 | CASSLSPGGKYGYTF | TGTGCCAGCAGTTTATCCCCGGGGGGCAAATATGGCTACACCTTC
- | - | TRBJ1-1 | TRBV18 | CASSPTGTTDTEAFF | TGTGCCAGCTCACCTACCGGGACGACGGACACTGAAGCTTTCTTT
- | - | TRBJ2-2 | TRBV9 | CASSVGQDGELFF | TGTGCCAGCAGCGTAGGGCAGGACGGGGAGCTGTTTTTT
- | - | TRBJ1-6 | TRBV6-4 | CASSPDTGNSPLHF | TGTGCCAGCAGCCCGGACACGGGCAATTCACCCCTCCACTTT
TRBD1 | - | TRBJ2-1 | TRBV18 | CASSLSTGSDEQFF | TGTGCCAGCTCACTATCGACAGGGAGCGATGAGCAGTTCTTC
- | - | TRBJ1-3 | TRBV19 | CASSIIRTTGNTIYF | TGTGCCAGTAGTATAATCCGGACCACTGGAAACACCATATATTTT
- | - | TRBJ2-1 | TRBV4-3 | CASSLDWSSYNEQFF | TGCGCCAGCAGCCTTGACTGGAGCTCCTACAATGAGCAGTTCTTC
- | - | TRBJ2-1 | TRBV9 | CASSGVRDPEEDEQFF | TGTGCCAGCAGCGGAGTCCGGGACCCCGAAGAGGATGAGCAGTTCTTC
- | - | TRBJ1-5 | TRBV6-1 | CASQSSGLNQPQHF | TGTGCCAGCCAAAGCAGCGGCCTCAATCAGCCCCAGCATTTT
- | - | TRBJ1-5 | TRBV19 | CASSIERLGGPQHF | TGTGCCAGTAGTATAGAGCGACTTGGGGGGCCCCAGCATTTT
- | - | TRBJ2-1 | TRBV5-1 | CASSLGLYNEQFF | TGCGCCAGCAGCTTGGGGCTCTACAATGAGCAGTTCTTC
TRBD1 | - | TRBJ2-1 | TRBV15 | CATSRGGQSSYNEQFF | TGTGCCACCAGCAGAGGGGGACAGAGCTCCTACAATGAGCAGTTCTTC
TRBD1 | - | TRBJ2-7 | TRBV29-1 | CSVELGTGNEQYF | TGCAGCGTTGAACTAGGGACAGGGAACGAGCAGTACTTC
TRBD1 | medium-sized | TRBJ2-3 | TRBV11-2 | CASSERTGLTDTQYF | TGTGCCAGCAGCGAAAGGACAGGGCTCACAGATACGCAGTATTTT
- | few | TRBJ1-1 | TRBV28 | CASSLSLGAFF | TGTGCCAGCAGTTTAAGCCTGGGAGCTTTCTTT
TRBD1 | - | TRBJ2-5 | TRBV7-2 | CASSPQGTGEETQYF | TGTGCCAGCAGCCCGCAGGGGACAGGGGAAGAGACCCAGTACTTC
- | - | TRBJ1-2 | TRBV5-1 | CASSPFARGEGGYTF | TGCGCCAGCAGCCCGTTTGCCAGGGGCGAGGGTGGCTACACCTTC
- | - | TRBJ1-3 | TRBV6-1 | CASSERAPGNTIYF | TGTGCCAGCAGTGAAAGGGCTCCTGGAAACACCATATATTTT
TRBD1 | - | TRBJ2-7 | TRBV7-8 | CASSTNVRDRDPYEQYF | TGTGCCAGCAGCACCAACGTCCGGGACAGGGACCCCTACGAGCAGTACTTC
TRBD1 | - | TRBJ2-5 | TRBV4-1 | CASSHSTGGIGETQYF | TGCGCCAGCAGCCATTCTACAGGGGGCATAGGGGAGACCCAGTACTTC
TRBD1 | - | TRBJ1-1 | TRBV29-1 | CSVLTGGYEAFF | TGCAGCGTTTTGACAGGGGGATATGAAGCTTTCTTT
- | medium-sized | TRBJ2-7 | TRBV7-9 | CASGLVSYEQYF | TGTGCCAGCGGCTTAGTTTCCTACGAGCAGTACTTC
- | - | TRBJ1-1 | TRBV7-9 | CASSSIQAEAFF | TGTGCCAGCAGCTCGATTCAAGCTGAAGCTTTCTTT
- | - | TRBJ2-5 | TRBV18 | CASSREGVRYQETQYF | TGTGCCAGCTCACGGGAAGGGGTCCGCTACCAAGAGACCCAGTACTTC
TRBD1 | - | TRBJ1-4 | TRBV6-6 | CASSRRDRGEKLFF | TGTGCCAGCAGTCGCCGGGACAGGGGTGAAAAACTGTTTTTT
TRBD2 | once | TRBJ2-3 | TRBV4-2 | CASSQDPSGVSTDTQYF | TGTGCCAGCAGCCAAGACCCCAGCGGGGTAAGCACAGATACGCAGTATTTT
- | - | TRBJ1-2 | TRBV5-8 | CASSPRGGTNYGYTF | TGTGCCAGCAGCCCTCGGGGAGGGACCAACTATGGCTACACCTTC
TRBD1 | - | TRBJ2-2 | TRBV5-4 | CASSLGQVRTGELFF | TGTGCCAGCAGCCTAGGACAGGTTCGCACCGGGGAGCTGTTTTTT